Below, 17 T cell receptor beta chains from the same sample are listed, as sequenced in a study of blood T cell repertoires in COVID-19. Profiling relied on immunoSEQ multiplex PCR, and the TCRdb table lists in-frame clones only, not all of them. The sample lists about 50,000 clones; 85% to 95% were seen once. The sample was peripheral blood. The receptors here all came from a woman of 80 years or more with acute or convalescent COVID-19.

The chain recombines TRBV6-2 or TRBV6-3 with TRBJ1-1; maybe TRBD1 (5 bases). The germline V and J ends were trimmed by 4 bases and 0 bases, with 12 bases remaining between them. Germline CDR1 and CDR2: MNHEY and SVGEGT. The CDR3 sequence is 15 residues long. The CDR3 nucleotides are TGTGCCAGCAGTTGGGGCGGCACCATGAACACTGAAGCTTTCTTT. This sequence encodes CASSWGGTMNTEAFF.

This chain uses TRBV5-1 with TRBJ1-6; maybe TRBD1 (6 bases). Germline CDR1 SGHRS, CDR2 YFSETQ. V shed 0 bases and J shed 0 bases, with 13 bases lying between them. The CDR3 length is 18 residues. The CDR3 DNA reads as TGCGCCAGCAGCTTGGCGCGGCAGGGGAGCTCCTATAATTCACCCCTCCACTTT. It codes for CASSLARQGSSYNSPLHF.

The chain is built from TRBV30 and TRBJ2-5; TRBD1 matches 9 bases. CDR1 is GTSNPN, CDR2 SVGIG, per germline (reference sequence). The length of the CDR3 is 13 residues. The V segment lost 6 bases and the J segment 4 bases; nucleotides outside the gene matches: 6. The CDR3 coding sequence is TGTGCCTGTAACACAGGGGGCGGAGAGACCCAGTACTTC. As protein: CACNTGGGETQYF.

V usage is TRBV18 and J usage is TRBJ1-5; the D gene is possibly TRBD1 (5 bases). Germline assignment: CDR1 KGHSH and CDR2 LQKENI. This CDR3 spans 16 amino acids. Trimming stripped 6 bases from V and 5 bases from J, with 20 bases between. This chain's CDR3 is CASSPHGGFSDQPQHF. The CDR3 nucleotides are TGTGCCAGCTCCCCCCACGGGGGATTTAGTGATCAGCCCCAGCATTTT.

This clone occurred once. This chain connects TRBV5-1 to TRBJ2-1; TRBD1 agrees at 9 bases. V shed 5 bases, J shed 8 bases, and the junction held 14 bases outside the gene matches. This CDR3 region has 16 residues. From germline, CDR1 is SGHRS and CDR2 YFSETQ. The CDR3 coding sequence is TGCGCCAGCAGATTCTCAGTTGGGACAGGGAGCGATGAGCAGTTCTTC. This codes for CASRFSVGTGSDEQFF.

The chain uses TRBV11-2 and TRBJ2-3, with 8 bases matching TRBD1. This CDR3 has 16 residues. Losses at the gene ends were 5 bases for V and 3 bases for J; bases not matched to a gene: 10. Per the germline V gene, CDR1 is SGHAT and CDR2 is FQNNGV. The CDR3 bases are TGTGCCAGCAGCACTCAGGGGGCCCTAGGTACAGATACGCAGTATTTT. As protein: CASSTQGALGTDTQYF.

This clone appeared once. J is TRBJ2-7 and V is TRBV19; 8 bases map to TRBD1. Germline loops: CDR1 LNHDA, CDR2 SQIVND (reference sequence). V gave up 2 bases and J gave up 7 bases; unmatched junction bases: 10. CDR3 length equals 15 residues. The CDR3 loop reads CASSIQGALRSEQYF. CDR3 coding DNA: TGTGCCAGTAGTATACAGGGGGCGCTGAGGTCAGAGCAGTACTTC.

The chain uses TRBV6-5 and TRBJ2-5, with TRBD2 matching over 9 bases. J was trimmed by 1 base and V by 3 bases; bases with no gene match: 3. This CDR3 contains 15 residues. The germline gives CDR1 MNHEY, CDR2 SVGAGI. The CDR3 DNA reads TGTGCCAGCAGTTATGCGGGAGGGGTCCAAGAGACCCAGTACTTC. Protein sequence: CASSYAGGVQETQYF.

The CDR3 DNA sequence: TGCAGCGTTATAGGGGCCTACGAGCAGTACTTC. It encodes CSVIGAYEQYF. This sequence joins TRBV29-1 and TRBJ2-7, with D possibly being TRBD1 (5 bases). CDR1 and CDR2 from the germline V gene are SQVTM and ANQGSEA. CDR3 length equals 11 residues. With 5 bases removed from V and 2 bases from J, the gap between germline ends came to 7 bases.

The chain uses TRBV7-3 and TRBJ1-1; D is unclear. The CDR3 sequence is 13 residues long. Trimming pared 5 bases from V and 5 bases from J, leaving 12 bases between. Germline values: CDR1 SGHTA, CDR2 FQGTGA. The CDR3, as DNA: TGTGCCAGCAGCCGACCAGGAGGAACTGAAGCTTTCTTT. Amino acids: CASSRPGGTEAFF.

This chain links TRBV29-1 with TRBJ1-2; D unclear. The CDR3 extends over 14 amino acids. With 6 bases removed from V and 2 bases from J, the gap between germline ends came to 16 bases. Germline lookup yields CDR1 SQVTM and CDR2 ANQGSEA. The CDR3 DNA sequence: TGCAGCGTGACCGTTAGCAGCGGAAACTATGGCTACACCTTC. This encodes CSVTVSSGNYGYTF.

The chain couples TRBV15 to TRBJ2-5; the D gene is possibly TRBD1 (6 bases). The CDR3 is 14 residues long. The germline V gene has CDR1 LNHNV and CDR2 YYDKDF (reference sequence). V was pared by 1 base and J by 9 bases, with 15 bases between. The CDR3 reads CATSRGQGIVAQYF. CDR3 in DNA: TGTGCCACCAGCAGAGGCCAGGGGATCGTGGCCCAGTACTTC.

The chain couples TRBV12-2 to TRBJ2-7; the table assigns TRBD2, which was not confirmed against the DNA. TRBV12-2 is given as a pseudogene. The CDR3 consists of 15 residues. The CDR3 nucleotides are TGTGCAAGTCGCCCACAAGCGGGAGAGGGCTACGAGCAGTACTTC. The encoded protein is CASRPQAGEGYEQYF.

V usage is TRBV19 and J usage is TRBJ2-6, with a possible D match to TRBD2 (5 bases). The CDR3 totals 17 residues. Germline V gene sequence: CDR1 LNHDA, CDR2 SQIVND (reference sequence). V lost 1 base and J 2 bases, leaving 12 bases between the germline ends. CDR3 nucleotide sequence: TGTGCCAGTAGTATAGGGAGGAGACGGCCTGGGGCCAACGTCCTGACTTTC. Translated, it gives CASSIGRRRPGANVLTF.

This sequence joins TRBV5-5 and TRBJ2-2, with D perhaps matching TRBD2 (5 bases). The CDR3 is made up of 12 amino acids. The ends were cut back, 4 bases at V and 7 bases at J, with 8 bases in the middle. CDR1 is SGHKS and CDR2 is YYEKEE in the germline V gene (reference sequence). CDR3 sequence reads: CASSPRGGELFF. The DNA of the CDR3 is TGTGCCAGCAGCCCCCGGGGCGGGGAGCTGTTTTTT. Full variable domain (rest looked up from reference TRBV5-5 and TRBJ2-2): DAGVTQSPTHLIKTRGQQVTLRCSPISGHKSVSWYQQVLGQGPQFIFQYYEKEERGRGNFPDRFSARQFPNYSSELNVNALLLGDSALYLCASSPRGGELFFGEGSRLTVL.

Written as DNA, the CDR3 is TGTGCTAGTGGCCCGGGCGCGGGAGTGGTCTACGAGCAGTACTTC. It specifies CASGPGAGVVYEQYF. This sequence joins TRBV12-5 and TRBJ2-7, with TRBD2 matching 7 bases. Looked up from germline, CDR1 is LGHNT and CDR2 is FRNRAP. The CDR3 contains 15 residues. The J segment lost 3 bases and the V segment lost 6 bases, leaving 11 bases of the junction unmatched.

For the CDR3, the DNA is TGTGCCAGCAGCCGGACAGGGACGGGCTATGGCTACACCTTC. Protein sequence: CASSRTGTGYGYTF. The V gene is TRBV3-1 (or the pseudogene TRBV3-2), the J gene TRBJ1-2; TRBD1 agrees at 8 bases. The CDR3 sequence is 14 residues long. The trim removed 4 bases at V and 4 bases at J, leaving 5 bases unmatched. Germline-derived CDR1 and CDR2 are LGHDT and YNNKEL (reference sequence).